The present TCR beta chain was sequenced within a study of blood T cell repertoires in COVID-19. Study-wide context: Spain, Italy and the United States supplied samples that represented acute and convalescent COVID-19. Sample material is recorded as cDNA or gDNA derived from T cells, B-cell-depleted T cells, or PBMCs.

Germline V gives CDR1 SGDLS, CDR2 YYNGEE. After removal of 1 base from V and 8 bases from J, the junction contained 6 bases not matched to a gene. The CDR3 totals 15 residues. Authors' data handling: By means of reference gene primer amplification, nucleated cell counts were estimated. The table came from immunoSEQ multiplex PCR; TCRdb's copy has only in-frame clones and leaves some out. V and J calls and clone size are those listed in that table; D and trimming were worked out from the DNA. The profile covers around 53,000 clones, with approximately 90% appearing a single time and under 4.5% taken by the ten largest.

Sequenced input: peripheral blood. This TCR derives from a middle-aged man with acute or convalescent COVID-19. The V gene is TRBV9, the J gene TRBJ2-6, with TRBD1 matching over 7 bases. The CDR3 loop reads CASSVSQGETNVLTF. CDR3 bases: TGTGCCAGCAGCGTAAGCCAGGGGGAGACCAACGTCCTGACTTTC.